The clone carrying this TCR beta chain was seen more than once but under ten times. The V end lost 6 bases, the J end lost 1 base, and 9 bases lay between the germline ends. Germline lookup yields CDR1 MDHEN and CDR2 SYDVKM. This CDR3 contains 13 residues. How the authors handled the data: Reference gene primer amplification gave estimated nucleated cell counts. Measured with immunoSEQ multiplex PCR; TCRdb has only the in-frame clones, and not every one. V and J calls and clone size are as listed in that table; D and trimming were resolved from the DNA. The sample lists 28,000 or so clones; almost 90% were seen once. This specimen belongs to a study of blood T cell repertoires in COVID-19. About the study: COVID-19 samples collected from the United States, Italy and Spain covered acute and convalescent phases. Sample material is recorded as cDNA or gDNA derived from T cells, B-cell-depleted T cells, or PBMCs.

The TCR comes from a human donor in a cohort sampled during active COVID-19. This sequence joins TRBV28 and TRBJ1-1; a weak D match, TRBD1 (5 bases). The sample comprised peripheral blood. CDR3 loop: CASRPTENTEAFF. CDR3 in DNA: TGTGCCAGCAGGCCGACAGAGAACACTGAAGCTTTCTTT.